Sequencing of this T cell receptor beta chain was carried out in a study of T cell repertoires in cytomegalovirus infection. About the research overall: Public TCR beta signatures marked donors with CMV infection and the matching HLA. Study-wide results and limits: Of the TCR beta families, the public ones yielded a cumulative frequency that identified carriers of CMV plus the relevant HLA. CMV-specific TCR beta clonotypes restricted by HLA-C dominated the ex vivo response.

Using its own MiXCR run on the reads, TCRdb lists one record per CDR3 protein. The data hold about 830,000 distinct CDR3 sequences, with around a third observed a single time. CDR1 is MNHEY, CDR2 SMNVEV, per germline (reference sequence). The CDR3 extends over 15 amino acids. V dropped 6 bases and J dropped 6; count of bases not matched to a gene: 10. Note on this clonotype: Its antigen is undetermined.

The V gene is TRBV27, the J gene TRBJ1-2; 10 positions agree with TRBD1. Source: cultured CD8+ T cells from PBMCs, taken from culture after CMV antigen stimulation. This receptor was obtained from a human donor in good health (CMV status not recorded). Some clones in this sample may be carry-over from other donors' samples. In DNA, the CDR3 is TGTGCCAGCAGCCATGGGACAGGGGTACGGGATGGCTACACCTTC. It specifies CASSHGTGVRDGYTF.